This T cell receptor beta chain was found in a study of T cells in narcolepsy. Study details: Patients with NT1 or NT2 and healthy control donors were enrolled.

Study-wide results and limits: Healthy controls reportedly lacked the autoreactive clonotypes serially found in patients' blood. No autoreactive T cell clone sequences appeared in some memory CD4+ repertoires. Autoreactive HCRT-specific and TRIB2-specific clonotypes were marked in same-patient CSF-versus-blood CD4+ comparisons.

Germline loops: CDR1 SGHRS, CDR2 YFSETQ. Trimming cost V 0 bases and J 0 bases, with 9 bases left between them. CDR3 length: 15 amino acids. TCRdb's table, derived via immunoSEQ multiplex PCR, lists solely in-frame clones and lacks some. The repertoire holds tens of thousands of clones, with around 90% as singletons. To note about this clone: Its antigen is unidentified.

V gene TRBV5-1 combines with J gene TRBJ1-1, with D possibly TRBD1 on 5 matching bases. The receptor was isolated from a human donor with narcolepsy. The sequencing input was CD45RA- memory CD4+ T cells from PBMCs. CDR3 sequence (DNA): TGCGCCAGCAGCTTGGTTATGGGGCTGAACACTGAAGCTTTCTTT. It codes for CASSLVMGLNTEAFF.